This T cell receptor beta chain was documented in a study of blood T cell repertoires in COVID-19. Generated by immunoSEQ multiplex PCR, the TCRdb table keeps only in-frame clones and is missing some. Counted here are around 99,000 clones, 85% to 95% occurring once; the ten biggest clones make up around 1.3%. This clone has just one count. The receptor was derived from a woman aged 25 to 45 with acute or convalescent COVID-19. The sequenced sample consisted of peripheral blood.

The CDR3 nucleotides read TGCAGTGCTAGTTCACGGACTACTAGAAAAGCTTTCTTT. Residues: CSASSRTTRKAFF. V gene TRBV20-1 combines with J gene TRBJ1-1, with no clear D. The CDR3 has 13 residues. Germline V gene sequence: CDR1 DFQATT, CDR2 SNEGSKA (reference sequence). V dropped 3 bases and J dropped 9 bases, with 17 bases sitting between them.